The next 23 T cell receptor beta chains were all read from a single sample in a study of regulatory T cells in long-lasting Graves disease (dated by TCRdb to the early 2020s). The receptor library was made with multiplex PCR. The data were produced on an Illumina HiSeq 4000. CDR3 regions were amplified by Arm-PCR with iRepertoire HTBI primers to construct TCR beta libraries. TCRdb applied fastp at Q25 and MiXCR to the public reads, then kept only in-frame beta chains. Each entry merges the rows of one CDR3 protein and shows their most common DNA and genes. The sample data list 390,000 or so distinct CDR3 sequences, and about 10% of these were observed just once. The ten largest clones capture 15% to 20% of the sample. The time point label of this sample denotes: newly diagnosed GD, antithyroid drugs for less than 3 months. RNA was extracted from PBMCs in TRIzol for both TCR sequencing and RNA sequencing.

The same data also contributed to another study, on T cells in Graves' hyperthyroidism and ophthalmopathy.

Sequenced here: peripheral blood mononuclear cells (PBMCs), sampled at new diagnosis, from a patient treated with antithyroid drugs. Source of these receptors: a woman between 18 and 30 years old with Graves disease. Donor details come from another sample of the same person, matched by shared clones.

This clonotype has a count of ten or more. The chain links TRBV7-2 to TRBJ1-1; D remains unclear. Between the trimmed V and J ends, which lost 1 base and 7 bases, there was a span of 19 bases. The CDR3 runs 16 residues. Germline V CDR1 and CDR2: SGHTA, FQGNSA. CDR3 in amino acids: CASSLEIGGGLFEAFF. Written as DNA, the CDR3 is TGTGCCAGCAGCTTAGAAATTGGAGGAGGGTTGTTTGAAGCTTTCTTT.

This clonotype was seen ten or more times. This chain joins TRBV2 and TRBJ2-1, with TRBD1 as a possible D gene (6 bases). Germline CDR1 SNHLY, CDR2 FYNNEI. The germline V and J ends were trimmed by 6 bases and 5 bases, with 17 bases remaining between them. This CDR3 has 15 amino acids. In nucleotides, the CDR3 is TGTGCCAGCAGGGAGTACAGGGCAATAAACAATGAGCAGTTCTTC. Protein product: CASREYRAINNEQFF.

This clonotype has ten or more counts. The J gene is TRBJ2-7, the V gene TRBV12-5; 7 bases map to TRBD1. J was trimmed by 4 bases and V by 6 bases; bases with no gene match: 21. Germline CDR1 LGHNT, CDR2 FRNRAP. The CDR3 consists of 18 residues. In DNA, the CDR3 is TGTGCTAGTGGCCCGTCCCGGGACAGTGAGGGGCATAAATACGAGCAGTACTTC. Its translation is CASGPSRDSEGHKYEQYF.

The chain links TRBV20-1 to TRBJ2-5; a possible D gene is TRBD2 (5 bases). The V gene lost 2 bases and the J gene lost 2 bases, with 24 bases spanning the gap. The CDR3 spans 18 residues. Per the germline V gene, CDR1 is DFQATT and CDR2 is SNEGSKA (reference sequence). CDR3 DNA: TGCAGTGCTAGACAACACTCGGGGTTCCCTGGGCCTCAAGAGACCCAGTACTTC. Protein sequence: CSARQHSGFPGPQETQYF.

At least ten counts were recorded for this clonotype. The V and J genes are TRBV28 and TRBJ1-1, with D unclear. V was pared by 0 bases and J by 1 base, with 9 bases between. CDR1 and CDR2 from the germline V gene are MDHEN and SYDVKM. The length of the CDR3 is 15 residues. The CDR3 region is CASSLWRAENTEAFF. CDR3 in DNA: TGTGCCAGCAGTTTATGGCGGGCAGAGAACACTGAAGCTTTCTTT.

V is TRBV14 and J is TRBJ2-7; D gene ambiguous. Germline V gives CDR1 SGHDN, CDR2 FVKESK. This CDR3 has 14 residues. The germline V and J ends were trimmed by 0 bases and 7 bases, with 13 bases remaining between them. The CDR3 is CASSQDLKSREQYV. In DNA, the CDR3 is TGTGCCAGCAGCCAAGACTTGAAGTCGCGGGAGCAGTACGTC.

This clonotype was counted at least ten times. V gene TRBV7-2 combines with J gene TRBJ1-6; D gene uncertain. There are 16 residues in the CDR3. Trimming took off 1 base at V and 0 bases at J, with 7 bases between the two ends. Germline V gene lookup returns CDR1 SGHTA and CDR2 FQGNSA. This CDR3 reads CASSLVASSYNSPLHF. CDR3 DNA: TGTGCCAGCAGCTTAGTTGCCAGCTCCTATAATTCACCCCTCCACTTT.

The J gene is TRBJ1-2, the V gene TRBV6-1; perhaps TRBD1 as D (5 bases). CDR1 is MNHNS, CDR2 SASEGT, per germline. CDR3 length equals 14 residues. Trimming pared 5 bases from V and 4 bases from J, leaving 14 bases between. In nucleotides, the CDR3 is TGTGCCAGCAGTCCCGGGACGGCTATCTATGGCTACACCTTC. It codes for CASSPGTAIYGYTF.

In its sample, this clonotype was seen many times. The chain uses TRBV5-1 and TRBJ1-6; D might be TRBD1 (5 bases). The CDR3 spans 15 residues. The V gene's germline CDR1 is SGHRS and CDR2 YFSETQ. V was cut by 7 bases and J by 6 bases, with 17 bases left in between. CDR3 sequence reads: CASSPSPTANSPLHF. CDR3 in DNA: TGCGCCAGCTCTCCCTCGCCGACAGCTAATTCACCCCTCCACTTT. Together with reference TRBV5-1 and TRBJ1-6, the CDR3 gives the full variable domain: KAGVTQTPRYLIKTRGQQVTLSCSPISGHRSVSWYQQTPGQGLQFLFEYFSETQRNKGNFPGRFSGRQFSNSRSEMNVSTLELGDSALYLCASSPSPTANSPLHFGNGTRLTVT.

This clonotype was recorded many times. CDR3 protein: CAWSVFGGEQFF. In nucleotides, the CDR3 is TGTGCCTGGAGTGTATTTGGGGGTGAGCAGTTCTTC. This chain links TRBV30 with TRBJ2-1; perhaps D is TRBD1 or TRBD2 (5 bases each). CDR3 length: 12 residues. Trimming took 0 bases from V and 9 from J, leaving 9 bases between them. Germline CDR1 is GTSNPN and CDR2 is SVGIG (reference sequence).

This clonotype was found many times. The chain uses TRBV6-5 and TRBJ2-7, with D possibly matching TRBD2 (6 bases). Germline values: CDR1 MNHEY, CDR2 SVGAGI. The CDR3 is 14 amino acids. Trimming took off 2 bases at V and 0 bases at J, with 8 bases between the two ends. The DNA for the CDR3 is TGTGCCAGCAGTTACAAGGGAGGCTCCTACGAGCAGTACGTC. It yields the protein CASSYKGGSYEQYV.

For this clonotype: With a much larger clone just one base away, this may be a read error. Since the CDR3 does not end with the conserved phenylalanine or tryptophan, this likely comes from a read error. The V gene is TRBV20-1, the J gene TRBJ2-3; the D gene is possibly TRBD2 (6 bases). CDR3 length equals 14 residues. Germline CDR1 is DFQATT and CDR2 is SNEGSKA (reference sequence). V was cut by 1 base and J by 0 bases, with 8 bases left in between. CDR3 in DNA: TGCAGTGCTAGAGGTGGGACTAGCACAGATACGCAGTATTAT. Translated: CSARGGTSTDTQYY.

In this sample, this clonotype turned up many times. This chain links TRBV11-2 with TRBJ2-2; D call uncertain. CDR3 size: 19 residues. The V end was cut by 0 bases, the J end by 4 bases, with 21 bases between. CDR1 and CDR2 from the germline V gene are SGHAT and FQNNGV. CDR3: CASSLDPRRVARSTGELFF. In nucleotides, the CDR3 is TGTGCCAGCAGCTTAGACCCCCGACGGGTGGCGCGGAGCACCGGGGAGCTGTTTTTT. The full variable domain, rest sourced from reference TRBV11-2 and TRBJ2-2, is EAGVAQSPRYKIIEKRQSVAFWCNPISGHATLYWYQQILGQGPKLLIQFQNNGVVDDSQLPKDRFSAERLKGVDSTLKIQPAKLEDSAVYLCASSLDPRRVARSTGELFFGEGSRLTVL.

Ten or more counts support this clonotype. In nucleotides, the CDR3 is TGTGCCAGCAGCTTAGGGGGGAATGAAAAACTGTTTTTT. This gives the protein CASSLGGNEKLFF. V is TRBV7-2 and J is TRBJ1-4; D possibly corresponds to TRBD1 (5 bases). The CDR3 contains 13 residues. Germline CDR1 SGHTA, CDR2 FQGNSA. V was trimmed by 1 base and J by 5 bases, leaving 5 bases between them.

This clonotype was recorded many times. The V and J genes are TRBV20-1 and TRBJ2-3, with 7 bases matching TRBD2. Germline CDR1 is DFQATT and CDR2 is SNEGSKA (reference sequence). This CDR3 has 16 amino acids. V was pared by 4 bases and J by 6 bases, with 16 bases of the junction left unmatched. CDR3 residues: CSATSSSSGVRDTQYF. Here the CDR3 DNA reads TGCAGTGCTACCAGCAGCTCGAGCGGGGTACGGGATACGCAGTATTTT.

This sequence joins TRBV4-1 and TRBJ1-2, with TRBD1 as a possible D gene (5 bases). Per germline, CDR1 MGHRA and CDR2 YSYEKL. V gave up 2 bases and J gave up 4 bases, with 14 bases separating them. This CDR3 is 15 amino acids long. CDR3 in amino acids: CASSQNSGGFYGYTF. In nucleotides, the CDR3 is TGCGCCAGCAGCCAAAATAGTGGGGGGTTCTATGGCTACACCTTC.

This clonotype was picked up many times. V gene TRBV13 combines with J gene TRBJ1-5, with D perhaps TRBD1 (6 bases). The V gene lost 6 bases and the J gene lost 6 bases, with 18 bases spanning the gap. CDR1 and CDR2 (germline): PRHDT, FYEKMQ (reference sequence). This CDR3 region has 15 residues. In DNA form, the CDR3 reads TGTGCCAGCAGTTCTGGACAGACGGTCGGTCAGCCCCAGCATTTT. Protein: CASSSGQTVGQPQHF.

This clonotype has at least ten counts. The chain combines TRBV2 with TRBJ2-7; 7 bases align to TRBD2. The CDR3 extends over 15 amino acids. Germline CDR1 is SNHLY and CDR2 is FYNNEI. Trimming took 1 base from V and 3 from J; bases not matched to a gene: 6. The CDR3 region is CASSEDLGGDYEQYF. The DNA of the CDR3 is TGTGCCAGCAGTGAAGATCTGGGAGGGGACTACGAGCAGTACTTC.

There are many counts of this clonotype. The gene calls are TRBV20-1 and TRBJ1-1; 8 nucleotides line up with TRBD1. The CDR3 consists of 14 residues. Germline CDR1 and CDR2: DFQATT and SNEGSKA (reference sequence). V trimming: 5 bases; J trimming: 1 base; junction bases outside the gene matches: 6. The CDR3 sequence is CSAPRDRKNTEAFF. Written as DNA, the CDR3 is TGCAGTGCTCCACGGGACAGGAAGAACACTGAAGCTTTCTTT.

The table lists this clonotype with many counts. The chain combines TRBV11-3 with TRBJ2-3; a possible D gene is TRBD2 (7 bases). V was cut by 9 bases and J by 2 bases, with 21 bases left in between. Germline-derived CDR1 and CDR2 are SGHNT and YENEEA. The CDR3 totals 16 residues. CDR3 sequence (DNA): TGTGCCAGGGGGGGGCAGATAGAACTCTTCACAGATACGCAGTATTTT. As protein: CARGGQIELFTDTQYF.

The chain employs TRBV12-3 or TRBV12-4 and TRBJ2-1; 15 bases line up with TRBD2. The CDR3 spans 16 residues. With V trimmed by 4 bases and J by 10 bases, 8 bases remained unmatched. The CDR3 DNA reads as TGTGCCAGCAGTTCGACGGGACTAGCGGGAGGTGGGGAGCAGTTCTTC. Protein product: CASSSTGLAGGGEQFF.

V gene TRBV6-2 or TRBV6-3 combines with J gene TRBJ2-6; the D is unclear. Germline V gene sequence: CDR1 MNHEY, CDR2 SVGEGT. CDR3 length equals 14 residues. V dropped 5 bases and J dropped 4 bases, with 9 bases sitting between them. This chain's CDR3 is CASSEYGGANVLTF. CDR3 in DNA: TGTGCCAGCAGTGAATATGGCGGGGCCAACGTCCTGACTTTC.

There are many counts of this clonotype. This sequence joins TRBV24-1 and TRBJ1-5, with D hard to call. CDR1 is KGHDR, CDR2 SFDVKD, per germline. Trimming pared 0 bases from V and 5 bases from J, leaving 7 bases between. This CDR3 spans 14 amino acids. The CDR3 DNA sequence: TGTGCCACCAGTGATTTGTCTTACGATCAGCCCCAGCATTTT. This sequence encodes CATSDLSYDQPQHF.